Presented here are 20 T cell receptor beta chains from one specimen sequenced in a study of cytotoxic CD8 clonotypes in ibrutinib-treated CLL. Using immunoSEQ multiplex PCR, the repertoire was profiled, and TCRdb retains in-frame clones only, with some absent. The table lists tens of thousands of clones, nearly 55% of them singletons. Sequencing was performed on PBMCs, taken at disease progression, from a patient treated with ibrutinib. These receptors were collected from a human donor with chronic lymphocytic leukemia.

The chain links TRBV7-2 to TRBJ1-5, with 7 bases fitting TRBD1. Trimming removed 4 bases from V and 3 bases from J; junction bases left unmatched: 6. The CDR3 has 15 residues. In germline, CDR1 is SGHTA, CDR2 FQGNSA. CDR3 residues: CASSWAGGSNQPQHF. The CDR3 DNA reads as TGTGCCAGCAGCTGGGCAGGGGGTTCCAATCAGCCCCAGCATTTT.

This clone was counted a single time. The chain joins TRBV27 to TRBJ2-2; possibly TRBD2 for D (5 bases). Germline V gene lookup returns CDR1 MNHEY and CDR2 SMNVEV (reference sequence). The length of the CDR3 is 14 residues. V was shortened by 6 bases and J by 4 bases, with 12 bases between the two germline ends. This CDR3 is CASSLVGSTGELFF. CDR3 sequence (DNA): TGTGCCAGCAGCTTAGTTGGGAGCACCGGGGAGCTGTTTTTT.

V usage is TRBV27 and J usage is TRBJ1-1; possibly TRBD1 for D (6 bases). Germline V lookup: CDR1 MNHEY, CDR2 SMNVEV (reference sequence). V lost 8 bases to trimming and J lost 4 bases, with 23 bases between them. The CDR3 contains 16 residues. CDR3 bases: TGTGCCAGCTGTAGCGGGGGGGCGCATCCCGGCACTGAAGCTTTCTTT. As protein: CASCSGGAHPGTEAFF.

The chain has TRBV25-1 and TRBJ1-2; D remains unclear. Germline V gene sequence: CDR1 MGHDK, CDR2 SYGVNS. CDR3 size: 15 residues. The ends were cut back, 6 bases at V and 6 bases at J, with 20 bases in the middle. CDR3: CASSGYILLANGYTF. CDR3 DNA: TGTGCCAGCAGCGGGTATATCCTCCTGGCAAATGGCTACACCTTC.

The chain uses TRBV6-1 and TRBJ2-3; TRBD2 might be the D (6 bases). V lost 6 bases and J 6 bases, leaving 10 bases between the germline ends. Germline values: CDR1 MNHNS, CDR2 SASEGT. The CDR3 is 12 residues long. CDR3: CASSLATDTQYF. The CDR3 nucleotides read TGTGCCAGCAGCCTAGCGACGGATACGCAGTATTTT.

The genes are TRBV28 and TRBJ2-7; D is ambiguous. The CDR3 spans 14 residues. Deletions cut 5 bases from V and 4 bases from J, with 15 bases between. Germline V gene data show CDR1 as MDHEN and CDR2 as SYDVKM. For the CDR3, the DNA is TGTGCCAGCAGTACGGGTCCTAGTCAATACGAGCAGTACTTC. Translation: CASSTGPSQYEQYF.

This clone was detected a few times. CDR3 protein: CASSLSHLLYNEQFF. The DNA for the CDR3 is TGTGCCAGCAGCTTGTCCCACCTCTTGTACAATGAGCAGTTCTTC. The J gene is TRBJ2-1, the V gene TRBV5-6, with D uncertain. The CDR3 consists of 15 residues. V was trimmed by 1 base and J by 4 bases, leaving 12 bases between them. Germline V lookup: CDR1 SGHDT, CDR2 YYEEEE.

Only a few counts were recorded for this clone. This sequence joins TRBV11-3 and TRBJ2-2; 8 bases align to TRBD2. Germline CDR1 is SGHNT and CDR2 is YENEEA. The CDR3 extends over 15 amino acids. V was pared by 2 bases and J by 2 bases, with 1 base of the junction left unmatched. The CDR3 DNA reads as TGTGCCAGCAGCTTAACTAGCGGAAACACCGGGGAGCTGTTTTTT. It is translated as CASSLTSGNTGELFF. The full variable domain, completed using reference TRBV11-3 and TRBJ2-2, is EAGVVQSPRYKIIEKKQPVAFWCNPISGHNTLYWYLQNLGQGPELLIRYENEEAVDDSQLPKDRFSAERLKGVDSTLKIQPAELGDSAVYLCASSLTSGNTGELFFGEGSRLTVL.

The V gene is TRBV2, the J gene TRBJ2-3; the D is unclear. The germline CDR1 and CDR2 sequences are SNHLY and FYNNEI. Between the trimmed V and J ends, which lost 4 bases and 2 bases, there was a span of 10 bases. CDR3 length: 14 residues. In nucleotides, the CDR3 is TGTGCCAGCAGTGTAGCCGATCTCACAGATACGCAGTATTTT. This translates into CASSVADLTDTQYF.

This clone was seen at least ten times. Other DNA sequences in this sample translate to the same CDR3. V usage is TRBV5-1 and J usage is TRBJ2-7; 14 nucleotides align to TRBD2. Germline V gene lookup returns CDR1 SGHRS and CDR2 YFSETQ. J gave up 4 bases and V 0 bases, and 3 bases lay outside the gene matches. CDR3 length: 16 amino acids. The CDR3 sequence: CASSLAGTSGGYEQYF. In nucleotides, the CDR3 is TGCGCCAGCAGCTTGGCGGGGACTAGCGGGGGTTACGAGCAGTACTTC.

The chain is built from TRBV7-9 and TRBJ2-7; D unresolved. Germline V gene sequence: CDR1 SEHNR, CDR2 FQNEAQ (reference sequence). Trimming left V 5 bases short and J 2 bases short, with 4 bases between. The CDR3 runs 11 residues. CDR3 in DNA: TGTGCCAGCAGCCCGACCTACGAGCAGTACTTC. Protein: CASSPTYEQYF.

The gene calls are TRBV29-1 and TRBJ2-5; D possibly corresponds to TRBD1 (5 bases). V gave up 6 bases and J gave up 1 base, with 12 bases separating them. Germline lookup yields CDR1 SQVTM and CDR2 ANQGSEA. The CDR3 consists of 13 residues. CDR3 in DNA: TGCAGCGTCGTTGCAGGGTCCCAAGAGACCCAGTACTTC. Translation gives CSVVAGSQETQYF.

The chain joins TRBV29-1 to TRBJ2-1; 11 positions agree with TRBD2. The CDR3 has 13 amino acids. CDR1 and CDR2 (germline): SQVTM, ANQGSEA. V dropped 8 bases and J dropped 14; count of bases not matched to a gene: 14. CDR3 in amino acids: CSSAGLAAQLEFF. The DNA of the CDR3 is TGCAGCTCAGCGGGACTAGCGGCCCAATTGGAGTTCTTC.

The CDR3 region is CASREIPGGGYTF. CDR3 sequence (DNA): TGCGCCAGCAGGGAGATCCCCGGAGGCGGCTACACCTTC. This chain uses TRBV5-1 with TRBJ1-2; D is ambiguous. The CDR3 consists of 13 residues. Germline-derived CDR1 and CDR2 are SGHRS and YFSETQ. Trimming stripped 5 bases from V and 8 bases from J, with 16 bases between. Combining the CDR3 with reference TRBV5-1 and TRBJ1-2 gives the whole variable domain KAGVTQTPRYLIKTRGQQVTLSCSPISGHRSVSWYQQTPGQGLQFLFEYFSETQRNKGNFPGRFSGRQFSNSRSEMNVSTLELGDSALYLCASREIPGGGYTFGSGTRLTVV.

This rearrangement joins TRBV28 to TRBJ1-4, with TRBD1 matching over 12 bases. The V segment lost 2 bases and the J segment 8 bases; nucleotides outside the gene matches: 3. Germline V CDR1 and CDR2: MDHEN, SYDVKM. The CDR3 consists of 15 residues. CDR3 bases: TGTGCCAGCAGTTTAATCGGGACAGGGGGCGAAAAACTGTTTTTT. This codes for CASSLIGTGGEKLFF.

The J gene is TRBJ1-1, the V gene TRBV18; D uncertain. V gave up 3 bases and J gave up 6 bases, with 11 bases separating them. The V gene's germline CDR1 is KGHSH and CDR2 LQKENI. This CDR3 is 13 amino acids long. This chain's CDR3 is CASSPRTEAEAFF. The CDR3 bases are TGTGCCAGCTCACCCAGGACTGAGGCTGAAGCTTTCTTT.

Many counts were recorded for this clone. The chain joins TRBV11-2 to TRBJ1-2, with 7 bases matching TRBD1. Germline-derived CDR1 and CDR2 are SGHAT and FQNNGV. This CDR3 spans 13 amino acids. Trimming at V came to 6 bases and at J to 6 bases, leaving 7 bases not matched to a gene. DNA for the CDR3: TGTGCCAGCAGGTCCGGGACAGTAGATGGCTACACCTTC. Encoded protein: CASRSGTVDGYTF. The full variable domain, in which reference TRBV11-2 and TRBJ1-2 provide the parts outside the CDR3, is EAGVAQSPRYKIIEKRQSVAFWCNPISGHATLYWYQQILGQGPKLLIQFQNNGVVDDSQLPKDRFSAERLKGVDSTLKIQPAKLEDSAVYLCASRSGTVDGYTFGSGTRLTVV.

CDR3 nucleotides: TGTGCCACCCTACTAGCGGGGTCCTACGAGCAGTACTTC. This gives the protein CATLLAGSYEQYF. The chain joins TRBV11-2 to TRBJ2-7; 10 bases are shared with TRBD2. The junction had 4 bases not matched to a gene; V was cut back by 10 bases and J by 1 base. The CDR3 is 13 amino acids. Germline CDR1 SGHAT, CDR2 FQNNGV.

The V gene is TRBV27, the J gene TRBJ2-1, with 14 bases fitting TRBD2. The CDR3 extends over 17 amino acids. Germline lookup yields CDR1 MNHEY and CDR2 SMNVEV (reference sequence). Trimming at V came to 7 bases and at J to 2 bases, leaving 7 bases not matched to a gene. The CDR3 DNA follows: TGTGCCAGCACCCCAGGGACTAGCGGGAGACCCTACAATGAGCAGTTCTTC. Amino acids: CASTPGTSGRPYNEQFF.

V usage is TRBV28 and J usage is TRBJ2-7, with D perhaps matching TRBD1 (6 bases). CDR3 length: 14 residues. V lost 5 bases and J lost 2, with 13 bases in between. Germline V lookup: CDR1 MDHEN, CDR2 SYDVKM. CDR3 region: CASSTDRPTYEQYF. In nucleotides, the CDR3 is TGTGCCAGCAGTACCGACAGGCCAACCTACGAGCAGTACTTC.